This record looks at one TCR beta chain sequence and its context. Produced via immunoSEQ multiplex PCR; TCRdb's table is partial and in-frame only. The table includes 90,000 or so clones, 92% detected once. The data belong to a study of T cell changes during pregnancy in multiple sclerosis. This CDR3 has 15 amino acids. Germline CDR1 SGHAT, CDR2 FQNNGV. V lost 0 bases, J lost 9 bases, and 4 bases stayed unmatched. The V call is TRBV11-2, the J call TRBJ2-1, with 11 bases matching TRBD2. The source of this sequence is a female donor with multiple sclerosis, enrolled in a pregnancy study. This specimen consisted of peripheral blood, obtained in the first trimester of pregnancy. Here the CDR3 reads CASSLDWLAGGEQFF. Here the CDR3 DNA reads TGTGCCAGCAGCTTAGATTGGCTAGCGGGGGGTGAGCAGTTCTTC.